Each of the 5 T cell receptor beta chains below was sequenced from the same sample in a study of T cell clones after liver transplantation. Assay used: immunoSEQ multiplex PCR; TCRdb lists only in-frame clones, some missing. The table records 85,000 to 130,000 clones, 82% of them present only once. The sample here was CD4+ T cells from blood, taken before liver transplant. The receptors were sampled from a human donor who received a liver transplant.

The chain uses TRBV27 and TRBJ1-4; 12 positions match TRBD1. Germline CDR1 reads MNHEY; CDR2 reads SMNVEV (reference sequence). Trimming removed 2 bases from V and 8 bases from J; junction bases left unmatched: 3. CDR3 size: 15 residues. The CDR3 loop is CASSLSGTGGEKLFF. CDR3 DNA sequence: TGTGCCAGCAGTTTAAGCGGGACAGGGGGCGAAAAACTGTTTTTT. Variable domain in full (rest from reference TRBV27 and TRBJ1-4): EAQVTQNPRYLITVTGKKLTVTCSQNMNHEYMSWYRQDPGLGLRQIYYSMNVEVTDKGDVPEGYKVSRKEKRNFPLILESPSPNQTSLYFCASSLSGTGGEKLFFGSGTQLSVL.

A note on this clone: The junction shows a germline mismatch at one end, possibly a read error. The chain is built from TRBV29-1 and TRBJ2-5; D not certain. This CDR3 contains 11 residues. Germline CDR1 and CDR2: SQVTM and ANQGSEA. CDR3 sequence: CSVEDHVAADF. The DNA for the CDR3 is TGCAGCGTTGAAGATCACGTTGCAGCCGACTTC.

The CDR3, as DNA: TGTGCCAGCATCTCAGATGGTATTCCCTACGAGCAGTACTTC. Translated, it gives CASISDGIPYEQYF. V usage is TRBV6-1 and J usage is TRBJ2-7; no definite D call. The CDR3 extends over 14 amino acids. Trimming took off 7 bases at V and 2 bases at J, with 15 bases between the two ends. Germline assignment: CDR1 MNHNS and CDR2 SASEGT.

This clone showed up just once. The V and J genes are TRBV23-1 and TRBJ1-5; the D is unclear. TRBV23-1 is reported as an ORF; its role is uncertain. With 6 bases removed from V and 0 bases from J, the gap between germline ends came to 12 bases. The CDR3 length is 15 residues. CDR3 bases: TGCGCCAGCAGGCCAAGACACCCTAGCAATCAGCCCCAGCATTTT. This gives the protein CASRPRHPSNQPQHF.

The chain couples TRBV5-1 to TRBJ1-4; the D is unclear. This CDR3 has 15 residues. The V end was cut by 0 bases, the J end by 4 bases, with 10 bases between. The germline gives CDR1 SGHRS, CDR2 YFSETQ. DNA for the CDR3: TGCGCCAGCAGCTTGGGAGGTCTGGGTAATGAAAAACTGTTTTTT. Amino acids: CASSLGGLGNEKLFF.